The 7 T cell receptor beta chains below were found in one sample sequenced in a study of blood T cell repertoires in COVID-19. Sequenced by immunoSEQ multiplex PCR; TCRdb stores in-frame clones only, minus some. The table lists 88,000 or so clones, about 86% of them singletons. Sample: peripheral blood. These receptors came from a man aged 60-69 years with acute or convalescent COVID-19.

The V gene is TRBV2, the J gene TRBJ2-5; 10 nucleotides align to TRBD2. Looked up from germline, CDR1 is SNHLY and CDR2 is FYNNEI. Germline trimming cut 6 bases from V and 7 bases from J; bases unmatched to any gene: 11. This CDR3 contains 15 residues. The CDR3 coding sequence is TGTGCCAGCAGAGCCTCCGGGACTAGCGAAGGGACCCAGTACTTC. It encodes CASRASGTSEGTQYF.

J is TRBJ2-7 and V is TRBV6-5, with TRBD1 matching 10 bases. Germline-derived CDR1 and CDR2 are MNHEY and SVGAGI. The length of the CDR3 is 14 residues. With 2 bases clipped from V and 7 bases from J, the junction kept 5 bases outside the gene matches. The CDR3 sequence is CASSYRQGAREQYF. DNA for the CDR3: TGTGCCAGCAGTTACAGACAGGGGGCTCGGGAGCAGTACTTC.

The chain links TRBV10-1 to TRBJ2-7; the match to TRBD1 covers 9 bases. The CDR3 runs to 14 residues. The V and J ends lost 6 bases and 9 bases, in that order; junction bases with no gene match: 12. Germline V gene data show CDR1 as WNHNN and CDR2 as SYGVQD (reference sequence). CDR3 sequence (DNA): TGCGCCAGCAGCGCCTCCGGGACAGGGAACGTGCAGTACTTC. It yields the protein CASSASGTGNVQYF.

This clone showed up just a few times. The chain uses TRBV6-2 or TRBV6-3 and TRBJ1-1; 7 positions match TRBD1. The V segment lost 2 bases and the J segment 5 bases; nucleotides outside the gene matches: 2. This CDR3 has 13 amino acids. Germline loops: CDR1 MNHEY, CDR2 SVGEGT. In DNA form, the CDR3 reads TGTGCCAGCAGTTACACGGGACAGACTGAAGCTTTCTTT. This codes for CASSYTGQTEAFF.

This clone was counted a single time. The V and J genes are TRBV24-1 and TRBJ2-1, with D uncertain. V lost 4 bases and J 6 bases, leaving 12 bases between the germline ends. CDR1 KGHDR and CDR2 SFDVKD come from the germline V gene. This CDR3 has 14 amino acids. This CDR3 is CATSDPNSGNEQFF. DNA for the CDR3: TGTGCCACCAGTGACCCTAATTCCGGCAATGAGCAGTTCTTC.

V gene TRBV5-1 combines with J gene TRBJ2-5; D is possibly TRBD2 (6 bases). The CDR3 is 14 residues long. Between the trimmed V and J ends, which lost 4 bases and 2 bases, there was a span of 12 bases. Germline V gene lookup returns CDR1 SGHRS and CDR2 YFSETQ. The chain's CDR3 is CASSPLAVQETQYF. The CDR3 bases are TGCGCCAGCAGCCCCTTAGCGGTTCAAGAGACCCAGTACTTC.

This chain joins TRBV5-1 and TRBJ2-3, with 11 bases identical to TRBD2. The germline V gene encodes CDR1 SGHRS and CDR2 YFSETQ. The CDR3 extends over 15 amino acids. The V segment lost 2 bases and the J segment 1 base; nucleotides outside the gene matches: 0. CDR3 nucleotide sequence: TGCGCCAGCAGCTTACTAGCGGGGGGCACAGATACGCAGTATTTT. Translation: CASSLLAGGTDTQYF.